This T cell receptor (beta chain) was profiled in a study of OX40 agonist ivuxolimab in advanced cancers. Study in general: It was ivuxolimab, an agonistic anti-OX40 (CD134) antibody, that patients were treated with. Broader study findings: A proportion of nonresponders additionally exhibited low normalized T-cell clonal expansion.

In the case of this clone: The target antigen is unknown.

The J segment lost 7 bases and the V segment lost 3 bases, leaving 3 bases of the junction unmatched. This CDR3 region has 11 residues. Germline V gives CDR1 GTSNPN, CDR2 SVGIG (reference sequence). Sequenced by immunoSEQ multiplex PCR; TCRdb stores in-frame clones only, minus some. The sample gives roughly 58,000 clones, roughly 85% of which show up once; under 0.85% is in the top ten. The sequencing used CD4+ or CD8+ T cells sorted from blood, collected in a trial of the OX40 agonist ivuxolimab. The source of this sequence is an adult with an advanced solid tumor such as melanoma, head and neck, liver or kidney cancer. The rearrangement links TRBV30 to TRBJ2-7, with 7 bases lining up with TRBD2. The CDR3 coding sequence is TGTGCCTGGAGGGGGGAGGGGGAGCAGTACTTC. Translated: CAWRGEGEQYF.